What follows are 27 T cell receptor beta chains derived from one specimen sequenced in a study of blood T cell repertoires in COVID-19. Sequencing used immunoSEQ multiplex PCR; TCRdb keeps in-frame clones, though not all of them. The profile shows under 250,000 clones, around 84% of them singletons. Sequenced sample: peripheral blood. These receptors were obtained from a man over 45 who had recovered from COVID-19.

CDR3 amino acids: CASSEVGQGAGYIADTQYF. CDR3 DNA: TGTGCCAGCAGTGAAGTGGGACAGGGCGCCGGCTACATTGCAGATACGCAGTATTTT. The rearrangement links TRBV6-1 to TRBJ2-3, with 9 bases fitting TRBD1. Germline V lookup: CDR1 MNHNS, CDR2 SASEGT. V was pared by 1 base and J by 4 bases, with 15 bases of the junction left unmatched. The CDR3 has 19 residues.

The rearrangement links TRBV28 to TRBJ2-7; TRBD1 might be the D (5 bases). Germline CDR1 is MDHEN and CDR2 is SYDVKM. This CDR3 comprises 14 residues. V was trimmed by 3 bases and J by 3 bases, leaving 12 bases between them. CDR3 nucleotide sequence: TGTGCCAGCAGTTTCTTTAGGGGAAGCTACGAGCAGTACTTC. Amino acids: CASSFFRGSYEQYF. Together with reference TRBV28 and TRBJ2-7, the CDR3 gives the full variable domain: DVKVTQSSRYLVKRTGEKVFLECVQDMDHENMFWYRQDPGLGLRLIYFSYDVKMKEKGDIPEGYSVSREKKERFSLILESASTNQTSMYLCASSFFRGSYEQYFGPGTRLTVT.

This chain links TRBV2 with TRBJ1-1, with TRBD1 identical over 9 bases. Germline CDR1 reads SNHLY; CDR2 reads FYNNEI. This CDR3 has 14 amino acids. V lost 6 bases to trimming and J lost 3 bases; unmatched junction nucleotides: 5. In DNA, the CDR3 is TGTGCCAGCAGCGGGGACAGGGCCTACACTGAAGCTTTCTTT. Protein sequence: CASSGDRAYTEAFF.

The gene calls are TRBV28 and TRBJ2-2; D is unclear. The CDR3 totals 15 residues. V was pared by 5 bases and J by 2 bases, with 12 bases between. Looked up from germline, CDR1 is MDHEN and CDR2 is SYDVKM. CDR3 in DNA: TGTGCCAGCAGTATGAGGAGCTTAAACACCGGGGAGCTGTTTTTT. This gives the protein CASSMRSLNTGELFF.

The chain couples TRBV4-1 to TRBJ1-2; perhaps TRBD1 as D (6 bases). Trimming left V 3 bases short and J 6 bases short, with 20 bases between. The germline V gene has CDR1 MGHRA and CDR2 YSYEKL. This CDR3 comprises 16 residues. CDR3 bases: TGCGCCAGCAGCCACCTCTTCCCAGGGGAGTTCGATGGCTACACCTTC. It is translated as CASSHLFPGEFDGYTF.

The CDR3 loop reads CASSYSDTSYGYTF. The DNA of the CDR3 is TGTGCCAGCAGTTACTCTGACACTAGCTATGGCTACACCTTC. V gene TRBV6-5 combines with J gene TRBJ1-2, with unresolved D. Trimming took off 0 bases at V and 4 bases at J, with 9 bases between the two ends. This CDR3 comprises 14 residues. Germline V gives CDR1 MNHEY, CDR2 SVGAGI.

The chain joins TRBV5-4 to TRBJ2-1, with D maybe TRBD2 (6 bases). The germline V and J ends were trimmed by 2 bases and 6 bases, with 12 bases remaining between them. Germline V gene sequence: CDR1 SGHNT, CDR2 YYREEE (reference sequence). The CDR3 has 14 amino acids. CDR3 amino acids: CASSFKLGGNEQFF. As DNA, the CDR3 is TGTGCCAGCAGCTTCAAACTGGGAGGCAATGAGCAGTTCTTC.

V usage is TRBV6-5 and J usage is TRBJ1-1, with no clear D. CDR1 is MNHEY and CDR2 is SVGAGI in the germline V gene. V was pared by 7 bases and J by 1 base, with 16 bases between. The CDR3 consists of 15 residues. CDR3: CASILDSGSNTEAFF. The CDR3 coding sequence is TGTGCCAGCATCCTAGACTCGGGGTCGAACACTGAAGCTTTCTTT.

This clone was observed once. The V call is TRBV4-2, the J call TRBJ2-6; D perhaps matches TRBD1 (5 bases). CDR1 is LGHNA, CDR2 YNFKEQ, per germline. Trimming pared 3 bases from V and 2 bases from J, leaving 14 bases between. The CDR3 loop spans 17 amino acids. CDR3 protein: CASSQVVQGTGANVLTF. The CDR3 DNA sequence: TGTGCCAGCAGCCAGGTAGTCCAGGGAACTGGGGCCAACGTCCTGACTTTC.

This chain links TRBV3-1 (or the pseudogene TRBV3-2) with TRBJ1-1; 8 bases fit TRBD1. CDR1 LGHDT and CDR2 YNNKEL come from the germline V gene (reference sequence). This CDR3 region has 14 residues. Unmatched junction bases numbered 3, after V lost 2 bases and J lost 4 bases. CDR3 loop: CASSQLTGATEAFF. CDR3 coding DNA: TGTGCCAGCAGCCAATTGACAGGGGCCACTGAAGCTTTCTTT.

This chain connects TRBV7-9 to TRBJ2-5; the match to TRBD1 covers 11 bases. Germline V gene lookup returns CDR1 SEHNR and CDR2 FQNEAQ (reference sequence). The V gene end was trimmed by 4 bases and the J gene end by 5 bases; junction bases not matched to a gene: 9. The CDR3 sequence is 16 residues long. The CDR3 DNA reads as TGTGCCAGCAGCTCGGACAGGGGGCCTAGCCGGGAGACCCAGTACTTC. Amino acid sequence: CASSSDRGPSRETQYF.

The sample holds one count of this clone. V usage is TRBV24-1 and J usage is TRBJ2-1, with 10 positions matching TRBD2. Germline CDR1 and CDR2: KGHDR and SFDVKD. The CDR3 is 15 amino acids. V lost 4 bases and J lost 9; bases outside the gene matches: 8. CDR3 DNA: TGTGCCACCAGTGAATCCGGGACTAGCGTCGGTGAGCAGTTCTTC. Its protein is CATSESGTSVGEQFF.

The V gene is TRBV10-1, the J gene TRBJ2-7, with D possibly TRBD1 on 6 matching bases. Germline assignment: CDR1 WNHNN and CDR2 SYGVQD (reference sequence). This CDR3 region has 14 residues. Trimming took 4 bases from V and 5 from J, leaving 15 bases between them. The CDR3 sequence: CASSGAGARDEQYF. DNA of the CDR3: TGCGCCAGCAGTGGCGCAGGGGCGCGCGACGAGCAGTACTTC.

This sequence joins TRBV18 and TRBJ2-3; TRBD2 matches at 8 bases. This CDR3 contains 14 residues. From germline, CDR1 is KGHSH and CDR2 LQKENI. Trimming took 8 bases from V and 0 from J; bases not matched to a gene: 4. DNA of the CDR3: TGTGCCAGCGAACTAGCGGCTAGCACAGATACGCAGTATTTT. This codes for CASELAASTDTQYF.

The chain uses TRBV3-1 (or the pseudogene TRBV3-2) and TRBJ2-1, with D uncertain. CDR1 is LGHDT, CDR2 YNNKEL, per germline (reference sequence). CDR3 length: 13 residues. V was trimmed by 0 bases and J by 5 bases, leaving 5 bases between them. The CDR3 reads CASSQELDNEQFF. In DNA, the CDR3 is TGTGCCAGCAGCCAAGAACTGGACAATGAGCAGTTCTTC.

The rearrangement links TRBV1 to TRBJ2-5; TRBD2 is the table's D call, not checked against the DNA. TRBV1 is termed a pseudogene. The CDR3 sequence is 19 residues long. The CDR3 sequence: CTSSPPFVCGRARQETQYF. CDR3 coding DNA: TGCACCAGCAGCCCCCCTTTCGTTTGCGGGAGGGCCCGACAAGAGACCCAGTACTTC.

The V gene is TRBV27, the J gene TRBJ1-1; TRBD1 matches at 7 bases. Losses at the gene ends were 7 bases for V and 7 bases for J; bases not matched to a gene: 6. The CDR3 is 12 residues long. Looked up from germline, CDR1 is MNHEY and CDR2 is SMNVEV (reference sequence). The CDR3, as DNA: TGTGCCAGCACTGACAGGGACAGTGAAGCTTTCTTT. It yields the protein CASTDRDSEAFF.

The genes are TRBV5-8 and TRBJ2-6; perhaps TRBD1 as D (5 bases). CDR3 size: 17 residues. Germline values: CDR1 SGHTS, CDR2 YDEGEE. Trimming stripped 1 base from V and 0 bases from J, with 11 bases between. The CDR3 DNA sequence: TGTGCCAGCAGCTTGCGCAGGGCCGGCTCTGGGGCCAACGTCCTGACTTTC. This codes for CASSLRRAGSGANVLTF.

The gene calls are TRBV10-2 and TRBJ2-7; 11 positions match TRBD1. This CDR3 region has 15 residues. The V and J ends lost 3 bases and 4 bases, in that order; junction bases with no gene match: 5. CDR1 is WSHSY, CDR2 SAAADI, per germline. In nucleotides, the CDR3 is TGCGCCAGCAGTGAACCTGGACAGGGGGCTTACGAGCAGTACTTC. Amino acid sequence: CASSEPGQGAYEQYF.

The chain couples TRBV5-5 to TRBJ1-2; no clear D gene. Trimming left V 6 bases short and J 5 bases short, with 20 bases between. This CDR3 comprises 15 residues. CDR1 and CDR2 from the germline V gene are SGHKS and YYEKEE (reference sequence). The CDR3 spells CASIPAGTSWYGYTF. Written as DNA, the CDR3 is TGTGCCAGCATCCCCGCTGGCACGTCATGGTATGGCTACACCTTC.

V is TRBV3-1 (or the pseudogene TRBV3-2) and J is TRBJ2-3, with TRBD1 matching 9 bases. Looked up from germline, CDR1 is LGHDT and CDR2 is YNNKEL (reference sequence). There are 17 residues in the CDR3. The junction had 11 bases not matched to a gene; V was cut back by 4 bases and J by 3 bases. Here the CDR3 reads CASSRGTGTGITDTQYF. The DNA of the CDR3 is TGTGCCAGCAGCCGCGGGACAGGGACGGGGATTACAGATACGCAGTATTTT.

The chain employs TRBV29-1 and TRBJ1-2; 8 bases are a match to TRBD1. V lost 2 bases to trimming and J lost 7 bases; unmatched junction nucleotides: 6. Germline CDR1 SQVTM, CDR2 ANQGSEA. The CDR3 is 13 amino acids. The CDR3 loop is CSVEPGQGRGYTF. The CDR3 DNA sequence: TGCAGCGTTGAACCCGGACAGGGTCGTGGCTACACCTTC.

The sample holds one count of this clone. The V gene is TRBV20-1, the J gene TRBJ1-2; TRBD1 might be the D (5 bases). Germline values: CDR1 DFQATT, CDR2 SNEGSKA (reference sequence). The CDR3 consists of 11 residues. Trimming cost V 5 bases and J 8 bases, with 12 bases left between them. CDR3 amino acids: CSAPGFGGYTF. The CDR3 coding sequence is TGCAGTGCTCCAGGGTTCGGCGGCTACACCTTC.

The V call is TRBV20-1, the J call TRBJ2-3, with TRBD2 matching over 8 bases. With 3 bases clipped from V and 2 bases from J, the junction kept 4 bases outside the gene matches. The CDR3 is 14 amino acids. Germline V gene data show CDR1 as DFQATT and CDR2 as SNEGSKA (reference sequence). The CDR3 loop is CSASTSGNTDTQYF. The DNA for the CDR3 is TGCAGTGCTAGTACTAGCGGCAACACAGATACGCAGTATTTT.

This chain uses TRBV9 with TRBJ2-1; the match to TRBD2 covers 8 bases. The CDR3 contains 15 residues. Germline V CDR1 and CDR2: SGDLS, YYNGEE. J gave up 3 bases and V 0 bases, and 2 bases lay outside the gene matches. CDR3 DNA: TGTGCCAGCAGCGTAGCACTAGCGGTCTACAATGAGCAGTTCTTC. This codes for CASSVALAVYNEQFF.

CDR3 coding DNA: TGTGCCAGTAGTACCCCTACTTTAGCGGGGGGGAGTCGGGAGCAGTTCTTC. Its translation is CASSTPTLAGGSREQFF. The V and J genes are TRBV19 and TRBJ2-1, with 11 bases that match TRBD2. V dropped 4 bases and J dropped 10; count of bases not matched to a gene: 15. The length of the CDR3 is 17 residues. Germline CDR1 is LNHDA and CDR2 is SQIVND (reference sequence).

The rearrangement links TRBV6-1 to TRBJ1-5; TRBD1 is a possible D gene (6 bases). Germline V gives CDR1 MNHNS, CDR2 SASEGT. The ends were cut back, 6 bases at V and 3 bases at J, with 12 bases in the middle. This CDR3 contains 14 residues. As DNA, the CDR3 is TGTGCCAGCAGGGACAGTTCTCCCAATCAGCCCCAGCATTTT. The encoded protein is CASRDSSPNQPQHF.